This T cell receptor beta chain was obtained from a study of human T cells and chemical hapten exposure. Study as a whole: The scalp of each patient received a weekly diphenylcyclopropenone dose for the full roughly 24-week study.

TCRdb analysed the RACE reads with MiXCR anew, one entry per CDR3 protein. The data hold under 300,000 distinct CDR3 sequences, with approximately 7.5% observed a single time. The sample's time point: pre-sensitization, week 0. Sample treatment: therapeutic diphenylcyclopropenone sensitization with weekly scalp DPC. Many counts were recorded for this clonotype. The antigen is not known. Points from the study as a whole: Donors, who had alopecia, may show an immune response that differs from healthy people's. Sensitizing with DPC caused no change in TCRs above 1 in 1000 frequency.

The TCR comes from a man aged 18 to 29 with alopecia areata. Some clones in this sample may be carry-over from other donors' samples. The input for sequencing was whole blood, taken in connection with sensitization to the hapten diphenylcyclopropenone (DPC).

This CDR3 reads CASTAYRVGDTEAFF. CDR3 coding DNA: TGTGCCAGCACCGCATACAGGGTCGGGGACACTGAAGCTTTCTTT. The chain links TRBV6-5 to TRBJ1-1; D may be TRBD1 (6 bases). The CDR3 runs 15 residues. The ends were cut back, 7 bases at V and 3 bases at J, with 18 bases in the middle. Per the germline V gene, CDR1 is MNHEY and CDR2 is SVGAGI.